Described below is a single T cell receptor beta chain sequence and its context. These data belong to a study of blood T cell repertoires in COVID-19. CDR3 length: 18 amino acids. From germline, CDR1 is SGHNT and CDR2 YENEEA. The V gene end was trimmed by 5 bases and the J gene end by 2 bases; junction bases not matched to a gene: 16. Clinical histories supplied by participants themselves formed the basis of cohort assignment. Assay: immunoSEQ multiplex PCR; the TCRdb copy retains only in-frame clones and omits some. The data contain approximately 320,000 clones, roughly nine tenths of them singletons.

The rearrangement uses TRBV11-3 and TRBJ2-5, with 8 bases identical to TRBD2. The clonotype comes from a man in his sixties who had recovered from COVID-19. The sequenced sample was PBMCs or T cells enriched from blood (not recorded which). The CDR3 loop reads CASSPMAGLGLVQETQYF. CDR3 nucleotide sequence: TGTGCCAGCAGCCCTATGGCGGGACTAGGGTTGGTTCAAGAGACCCAGTACTTC.